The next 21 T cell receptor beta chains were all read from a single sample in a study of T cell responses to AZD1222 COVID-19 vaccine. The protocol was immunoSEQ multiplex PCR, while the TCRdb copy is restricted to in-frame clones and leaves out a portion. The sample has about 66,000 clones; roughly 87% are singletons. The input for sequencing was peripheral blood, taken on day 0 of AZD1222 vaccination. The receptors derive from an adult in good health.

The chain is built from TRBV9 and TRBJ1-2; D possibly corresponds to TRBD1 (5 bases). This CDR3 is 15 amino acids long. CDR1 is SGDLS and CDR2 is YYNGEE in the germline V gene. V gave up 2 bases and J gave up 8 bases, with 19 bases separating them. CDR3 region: CASSVSSGPLQGYTF. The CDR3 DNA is TGTGCCAGCAGCGTGTCCTCAGGGCCCTTACAGGGCTACACCTTC.

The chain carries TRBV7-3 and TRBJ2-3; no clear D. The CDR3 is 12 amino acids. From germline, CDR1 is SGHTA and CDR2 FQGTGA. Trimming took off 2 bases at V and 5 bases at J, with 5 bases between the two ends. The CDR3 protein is CASSLLGDTQYF. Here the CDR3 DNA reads TGTGCCAGCAGCTTATTGGGAGATACGCAGTATTTT.

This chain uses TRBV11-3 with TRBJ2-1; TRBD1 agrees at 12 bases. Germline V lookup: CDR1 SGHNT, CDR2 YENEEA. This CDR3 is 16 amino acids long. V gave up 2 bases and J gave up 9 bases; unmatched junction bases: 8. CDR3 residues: CASSLYRDRGRTEQFF. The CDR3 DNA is TGTGCCAGCAGCTTATATAGGGACAGGGGGCGCACTGAGCAGTTCTTC.

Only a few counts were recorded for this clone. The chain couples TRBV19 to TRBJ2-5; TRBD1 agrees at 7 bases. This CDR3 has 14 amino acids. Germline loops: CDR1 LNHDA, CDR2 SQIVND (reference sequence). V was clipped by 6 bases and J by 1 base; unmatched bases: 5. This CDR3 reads CASRTQGSQETQYF. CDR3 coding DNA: TGTGCCAGTAGGACACAGGGGTCCCAAGAGACCCAGTACTTC.

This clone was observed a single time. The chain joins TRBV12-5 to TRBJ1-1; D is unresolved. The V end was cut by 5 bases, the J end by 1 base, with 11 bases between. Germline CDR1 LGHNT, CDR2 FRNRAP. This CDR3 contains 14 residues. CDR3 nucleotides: TGTGCTAGTGGTGACATTCCCGGGAACACTGAAGCTTTCTTT. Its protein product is CASGDIPGNTEAFF.

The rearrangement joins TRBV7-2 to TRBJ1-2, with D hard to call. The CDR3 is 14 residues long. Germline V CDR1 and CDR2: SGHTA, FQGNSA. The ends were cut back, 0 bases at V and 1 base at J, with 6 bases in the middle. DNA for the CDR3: TGTGCCAGCAGCTTAGCGGCCAGTAACTATGGCTACACCTTC. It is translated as CASSLAASNYGYTF.

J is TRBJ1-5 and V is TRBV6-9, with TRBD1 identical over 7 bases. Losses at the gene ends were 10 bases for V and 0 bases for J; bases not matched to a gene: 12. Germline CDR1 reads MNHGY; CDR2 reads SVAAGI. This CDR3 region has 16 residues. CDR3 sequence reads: CAIPYGTEHSNQPQHF. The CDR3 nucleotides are TGTGCCATTCCGTACGGGACAGAACATAGCAATCAGCCCCAGCATTTT.

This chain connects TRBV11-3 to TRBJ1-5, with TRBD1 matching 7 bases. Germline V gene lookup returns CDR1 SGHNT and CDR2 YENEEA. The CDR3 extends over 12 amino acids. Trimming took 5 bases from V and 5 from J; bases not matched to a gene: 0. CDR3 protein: CASSTGDQPQHF. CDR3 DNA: TGTGCCAGCAGCACAGGGGATCAGCCCCAGCATTTT.

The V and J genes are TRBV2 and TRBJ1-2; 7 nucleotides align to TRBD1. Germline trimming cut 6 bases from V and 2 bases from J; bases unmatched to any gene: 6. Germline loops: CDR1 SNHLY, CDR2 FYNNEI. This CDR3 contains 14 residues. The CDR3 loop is CASSYPGQNYGYTF. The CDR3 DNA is TGTGCCAGCAGCTATCCGGGACAGAACTATGGCTACACCTTC.

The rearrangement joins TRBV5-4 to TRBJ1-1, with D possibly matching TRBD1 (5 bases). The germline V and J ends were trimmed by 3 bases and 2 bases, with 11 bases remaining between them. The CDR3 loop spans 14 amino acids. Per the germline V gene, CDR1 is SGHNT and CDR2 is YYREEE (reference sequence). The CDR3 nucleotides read TGTGCCAGCAGCTCTCTCGACAGCAACACTGAAGCTTTCTTT. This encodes CASSSLDSNTEAFF.

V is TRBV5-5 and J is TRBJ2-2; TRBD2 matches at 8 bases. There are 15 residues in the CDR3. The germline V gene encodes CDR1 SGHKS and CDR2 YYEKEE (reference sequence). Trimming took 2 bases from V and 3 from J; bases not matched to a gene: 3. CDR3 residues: CASSLAGDDTGELFF. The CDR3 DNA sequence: TGTGCCAGCAGCTTAGCGGGAGACGACACCGGGGAGCTGTTTTTT.

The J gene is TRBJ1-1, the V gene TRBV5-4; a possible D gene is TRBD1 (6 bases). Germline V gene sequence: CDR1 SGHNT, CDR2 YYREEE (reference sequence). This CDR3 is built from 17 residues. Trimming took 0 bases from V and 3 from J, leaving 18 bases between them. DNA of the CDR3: TGTGCCAGCAGCTTGGCGGCCGGGGGCGGGTGGGACACTGAAGCTTTCTTT. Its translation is CASSLAAGGGWDTEAFF.

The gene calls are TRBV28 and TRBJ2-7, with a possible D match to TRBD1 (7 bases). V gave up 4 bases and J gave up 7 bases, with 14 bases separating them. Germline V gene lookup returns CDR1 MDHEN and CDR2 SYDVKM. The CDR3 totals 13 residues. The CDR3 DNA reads TGTGCCAGCAGTTCAGGGGGGAGAGGTGAGCAGTACTTC. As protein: CASSSGGRGEQYF.

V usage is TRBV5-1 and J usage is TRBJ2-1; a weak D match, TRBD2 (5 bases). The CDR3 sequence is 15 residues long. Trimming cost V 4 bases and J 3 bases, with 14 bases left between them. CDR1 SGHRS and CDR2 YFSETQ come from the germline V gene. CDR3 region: CASSLAEEGYNEQFF. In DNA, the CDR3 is TGCGCCAGCAGCCTTGCAGAAGAGGGCTACAATGAGCAGTTCTTC. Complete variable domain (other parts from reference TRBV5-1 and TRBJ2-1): KAGVTQTPRYLIKTRGQQVTLSCSPISGHRSVSWYQQTPGQGLQFLFEYFSETQRNKGNFPGRFSGRQFSNSRSEMNVSTLELGDSALYLCASSLAEEGYNEQFFGPGTRLTVL.

The CDR3 sequence is CAWSFDGGQREQYF. CDR3 nucleotide sequence: TGTGCCTGGAGTTTCGACGGTGGCCAAAGGGAGCAGTACTTC. J is TRBJ2-7 and V is TRBV30; D unresolved. Germline V gene sequence: CDR1 GTSNPN, CDR2 SVGIG (reference sequence). V was clipped by 2 bases and J by 7 bases, with 18 bases between them. This CDR3 is 14 amino acids long. Supplemented by reference TRBV30 and TRBJ2-7, the full variable domain reads SQTIHQWPATLVQPVGSPLSLECTVEGTSNPNLYWYRQAAGRGLQLLFYSVGIGQISSEVPQNLSASRPQDRQFILSSKKLLLSDSGFYLCAWSFDGGQREQYFGPGTRLTVT.

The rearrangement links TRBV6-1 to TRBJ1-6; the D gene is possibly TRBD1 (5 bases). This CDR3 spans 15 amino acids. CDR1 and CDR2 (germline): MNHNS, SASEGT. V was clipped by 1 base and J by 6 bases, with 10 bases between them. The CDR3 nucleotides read TGTGCCAGCAGTGAAGTAGGGGCGGGTAATTCACCCCTCCACTTT. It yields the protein CASSEVGAGNSPLHF.

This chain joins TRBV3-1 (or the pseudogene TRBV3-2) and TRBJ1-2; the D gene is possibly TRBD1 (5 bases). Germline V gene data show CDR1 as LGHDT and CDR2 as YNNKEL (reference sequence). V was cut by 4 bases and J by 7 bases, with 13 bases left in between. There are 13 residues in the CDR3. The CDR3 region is CASSPLEGLGYTF. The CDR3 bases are TGTGCCAGCAGCCCCCTAGAGGGGCTTGGCTACACCTTC.

The CDR3 reads CASSLGFSGETQYF. As DNA, the CDR3 is TGTGCCAGCAGCTTAGGGTTCTCAGGCGAGACCCAGTACTTC. The chain has TRBV7-3 and TRBJ2-5; no reliable D call. The length of the CDR3 is 14 residues. Trimming shortened V by 2 bases and J by 5 bases, and 12 bases separated the two germline ends. CDR1 and CDR2 from the germline V gene are SGHTA and FQGTGA.

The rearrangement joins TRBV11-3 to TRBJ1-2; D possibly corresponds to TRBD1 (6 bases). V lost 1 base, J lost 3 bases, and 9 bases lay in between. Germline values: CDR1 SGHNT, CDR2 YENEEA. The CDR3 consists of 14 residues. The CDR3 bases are TGTGCCAGCAGCTTAGGTACAGGGCACTATGGCTACACCTTC. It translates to CASSLGTGHYGYTF.

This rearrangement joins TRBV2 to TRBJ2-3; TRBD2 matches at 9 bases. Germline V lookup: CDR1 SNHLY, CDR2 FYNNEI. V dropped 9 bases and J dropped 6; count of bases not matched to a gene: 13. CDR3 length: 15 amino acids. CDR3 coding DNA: TGTGCCAGATACCCCTCACTGGCGGGAGGGGATACGCAGTATTTT. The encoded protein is CARYPSLAGGDTQYF.

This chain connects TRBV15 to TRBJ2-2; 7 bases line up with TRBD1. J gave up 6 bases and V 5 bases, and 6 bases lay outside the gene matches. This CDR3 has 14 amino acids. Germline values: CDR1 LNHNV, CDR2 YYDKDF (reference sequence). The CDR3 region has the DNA TGTGCCACCAGCGGCGACAGGGTTCCCGGGGAGCTGTTTTTT. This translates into CATSGDRVPGELFF.